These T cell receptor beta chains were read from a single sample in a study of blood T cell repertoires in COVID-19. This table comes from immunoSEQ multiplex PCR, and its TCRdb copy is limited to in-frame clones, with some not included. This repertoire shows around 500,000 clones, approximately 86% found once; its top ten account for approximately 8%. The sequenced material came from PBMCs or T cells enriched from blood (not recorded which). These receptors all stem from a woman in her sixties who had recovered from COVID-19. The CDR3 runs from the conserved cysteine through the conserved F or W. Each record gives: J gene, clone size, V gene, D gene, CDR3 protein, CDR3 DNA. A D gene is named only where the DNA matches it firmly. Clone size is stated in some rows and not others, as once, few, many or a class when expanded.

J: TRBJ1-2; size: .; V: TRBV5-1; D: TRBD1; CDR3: CASSLEGRGRDGYTF; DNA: TGCGCCAGCAGCTTGGAGGGCAGGGGGCGAGATGGCTACACCTTC
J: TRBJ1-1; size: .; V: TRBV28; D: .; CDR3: CASSLLEAEAFF; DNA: TGTGCCAGCAGTTTATTAGAGGCTGAAGCTTTCTTT
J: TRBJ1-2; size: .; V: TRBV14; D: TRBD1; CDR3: CASSQGRTGNYGYTF; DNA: TGTGCCAGCAGCCAAGGGCGGACAGGGAACTATGGCTACACCTTC
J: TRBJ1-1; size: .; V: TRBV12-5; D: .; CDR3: CASGLAGMNTEAFF; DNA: TGTGCTAGTGGTTTGGCGGGGATGAACACTGAAGCTTTCTTT
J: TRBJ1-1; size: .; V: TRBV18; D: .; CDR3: CASSSVGGGTEAFF; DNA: TGTGCCAGCTCATCCGTCGGGGGAGGCACTGAAGCTTTCTTT
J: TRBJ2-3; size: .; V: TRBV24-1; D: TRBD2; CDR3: CATSIAGGGTDTQYF; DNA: TGTGCCACCAGTATAGCGGGGGGCGGCACAGATACGCAGTATTTT
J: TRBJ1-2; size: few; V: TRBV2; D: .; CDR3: CASSATRGIDYGYTF; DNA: TGTGCCAGCAGTGCCACGCGGGGGATAGACTATGGCTACACCTTC
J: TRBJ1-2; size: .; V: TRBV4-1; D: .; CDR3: CASSQDGRIEGYTF; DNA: TGCGCCAGCAGCCAAGATGGGAGGATAGAGGGCTACACCTTC
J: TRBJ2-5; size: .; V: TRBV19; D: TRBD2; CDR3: CASSIGGTQETQYF; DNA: TGTGCCAGTAGTATCGGGGGGACCCAAGAGACCCAGTACTTC
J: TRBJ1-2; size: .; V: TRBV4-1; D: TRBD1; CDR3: CASSQTGVGGYTF; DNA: TGCGCCAGCAGCCAGACAGGGGTGGGAGGCTACACCTTC
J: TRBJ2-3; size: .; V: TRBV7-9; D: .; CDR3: CASSFEGQADTQYF; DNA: TGTGCCAGCAGCTTTGAGGGACAAGCAGATACGCAGTATTTT
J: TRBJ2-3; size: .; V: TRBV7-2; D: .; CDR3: CASSLTRGTDTQYF; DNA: TGTGCCAGCAGCCTCACTCGTGGCACAGATACGCAGTATTTT